This T cell receptor (beta chain) was found in a study of shared clonotypes between healthy human individuals. Looking at the study overall: The plates for each donor numbered three CD4 naive, three CD4 memory, two CD8 naive and one CD8 memory.

Naive CD8 populations comprised CD45RO-negative cells positively selected for CCR7, excluding terminally differentiated effector memory CD45RA+ cells. Germline V gene lookup returns CDR1 SGHDN and CDR2 FVKESK. V shed 0 bases and J shed 3 bases, with 14 bases lying between them. CDR3 length equals 16 residues. Genomic DNA per cell subset filled all wells of several immunoSEQ plates. As handled by the study authors: Junction-only sequences without quality scores came from ImmunoSEQ, so filtering differed. Sequenced by immunoSEQ multiplex PCR; TCRdb stores in-frame clones only, minus some. The V and J calls and the clone size are those of that table, but D and trimming were determined from the DNA. The repertoire holds about 580,000 clones, with roughly 98% as singletons.

The receptor's source is a young man in good health. Sequencing used naive CD8+ T cells sorted from blood. J is TRBJ1-2 and V is TRBV14; a weak D match, TRBD1 (5 bases). The CDR3 DNA follows: TGTGCCAGCAGCCAAGAATGGACACCACAGGACTATGGCTACACCTTC. Its protein product is CASSQEWTPQDYGYTF.